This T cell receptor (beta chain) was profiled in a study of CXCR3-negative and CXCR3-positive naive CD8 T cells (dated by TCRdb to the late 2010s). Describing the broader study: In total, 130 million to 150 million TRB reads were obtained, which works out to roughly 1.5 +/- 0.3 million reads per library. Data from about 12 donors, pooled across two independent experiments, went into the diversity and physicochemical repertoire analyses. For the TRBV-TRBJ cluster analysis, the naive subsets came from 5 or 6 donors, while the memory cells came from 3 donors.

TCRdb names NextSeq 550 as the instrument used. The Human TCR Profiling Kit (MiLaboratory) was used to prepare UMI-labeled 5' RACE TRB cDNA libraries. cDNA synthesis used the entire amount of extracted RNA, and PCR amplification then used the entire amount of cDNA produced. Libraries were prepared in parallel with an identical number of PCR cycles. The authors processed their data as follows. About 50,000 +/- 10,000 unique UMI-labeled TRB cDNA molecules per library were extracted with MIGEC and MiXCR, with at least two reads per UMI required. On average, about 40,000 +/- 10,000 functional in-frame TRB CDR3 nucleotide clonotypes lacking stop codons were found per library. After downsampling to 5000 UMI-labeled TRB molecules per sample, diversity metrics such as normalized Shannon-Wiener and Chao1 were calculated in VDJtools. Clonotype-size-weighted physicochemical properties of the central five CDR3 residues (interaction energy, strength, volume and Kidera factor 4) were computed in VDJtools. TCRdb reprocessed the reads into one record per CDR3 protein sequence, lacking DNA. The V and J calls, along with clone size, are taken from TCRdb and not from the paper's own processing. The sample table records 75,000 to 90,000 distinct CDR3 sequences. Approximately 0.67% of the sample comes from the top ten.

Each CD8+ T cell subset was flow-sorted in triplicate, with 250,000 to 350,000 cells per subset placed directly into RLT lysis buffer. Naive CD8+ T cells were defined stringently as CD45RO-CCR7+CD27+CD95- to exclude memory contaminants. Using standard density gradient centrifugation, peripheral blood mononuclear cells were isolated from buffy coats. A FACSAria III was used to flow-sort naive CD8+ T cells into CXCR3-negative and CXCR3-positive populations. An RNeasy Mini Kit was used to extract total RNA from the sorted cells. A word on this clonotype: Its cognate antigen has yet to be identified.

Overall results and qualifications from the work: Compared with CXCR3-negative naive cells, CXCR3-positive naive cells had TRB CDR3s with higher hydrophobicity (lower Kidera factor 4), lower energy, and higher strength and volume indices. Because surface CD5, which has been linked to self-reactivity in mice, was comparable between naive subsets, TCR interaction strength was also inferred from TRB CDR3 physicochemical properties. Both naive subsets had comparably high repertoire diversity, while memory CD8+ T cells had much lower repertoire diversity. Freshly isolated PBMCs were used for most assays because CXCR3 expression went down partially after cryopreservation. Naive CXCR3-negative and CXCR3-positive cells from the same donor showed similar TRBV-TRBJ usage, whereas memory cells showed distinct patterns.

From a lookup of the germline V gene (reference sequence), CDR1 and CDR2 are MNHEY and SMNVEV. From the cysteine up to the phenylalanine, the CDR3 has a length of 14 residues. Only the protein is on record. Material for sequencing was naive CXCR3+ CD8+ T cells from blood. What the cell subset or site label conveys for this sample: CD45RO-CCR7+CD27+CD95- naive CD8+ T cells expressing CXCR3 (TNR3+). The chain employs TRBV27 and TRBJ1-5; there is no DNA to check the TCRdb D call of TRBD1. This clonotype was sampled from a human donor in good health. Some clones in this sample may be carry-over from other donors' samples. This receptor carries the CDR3 CASSLIGVRQPQHF.